This T cell receptor beta chain comes out of a study of cytomegalovirus exposure and HLA in healthy donors. About the study: The early release's HLA-typed donors yielded roughly 85 million unique TCRs.

PCR used 60 Vbeta primers and 13 Jbeta primers. Repertoires were generated with immunoSEQ multiplex PCR, while TCRdb's copy carries only in-frame clones and drops some. The data contain roughly 110,000 clones, about 80% of them singletons. The length of the CDR3 is 15 residues. V lost 6 bases and J lost 5; bases outside the gene matches: 8. Germline V CDR1 and CDR2: MNHNS, SASEGT. The rearrangement joins TRBV6-1 to TRBJ2-3, with 10 bases fitting TRBD1. The TCR comes from a man aged 25 to 40 in good health and CMV-seronegative. Sample: PBMCs. Here the CDR3 DNA reads TGTGCCAGCAGGCGTCCGGGACAGGGGCTAGATACGCAGTATTTT. Its protein product is CASRRPGQGLDTQYF.